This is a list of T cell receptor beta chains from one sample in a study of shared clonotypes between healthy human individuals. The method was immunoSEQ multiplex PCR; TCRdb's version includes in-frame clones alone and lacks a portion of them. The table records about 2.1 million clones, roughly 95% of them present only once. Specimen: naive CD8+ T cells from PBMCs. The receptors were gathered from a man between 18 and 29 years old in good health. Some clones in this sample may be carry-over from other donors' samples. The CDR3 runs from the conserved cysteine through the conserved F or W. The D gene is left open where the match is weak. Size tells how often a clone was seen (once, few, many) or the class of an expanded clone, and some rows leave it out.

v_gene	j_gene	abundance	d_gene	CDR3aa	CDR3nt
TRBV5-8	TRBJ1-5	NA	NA	CASSSLRVGTSDQPQHF	TGTGCCAGCAGCTCGCTAAGGGTAGGGACGAGCGATCAGCCCCAGCATTTT
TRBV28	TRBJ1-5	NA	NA	CASSLSGLQLGDQPQHF	TGTGCCAGCAGTTTATCAGGGCTGCAGCTCGGCGATCAGCCCCAGCATTTT
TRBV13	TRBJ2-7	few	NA	CASSLGRVSYEQYF	TGTGCCAGCAGCTTAGGCAGGGTCTCCTACGAGCAGTACTTC
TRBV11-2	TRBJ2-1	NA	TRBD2	CASSPRTSGSFNEQFF	TGTGCCAGCAGCCCAAGGACTAGCGGGAGTTTTAATGAGCAGTTCTTC
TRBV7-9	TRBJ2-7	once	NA	CASSMLNTEQYF	TGTGCCAGCAGCATGTTGAATACCGAGCAGTACTTC
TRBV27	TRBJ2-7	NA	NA	CASSLAVRPPGYEQYF	TGTGCCAGCAGTTTAGCGGTACGGCCTCCGGGCTACGAGCAGTACTTC
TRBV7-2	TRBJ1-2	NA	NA	CASRARRDGYTF	TGTGCCAGCAGGGCTCGCCGGGATGGCTACACCTTC
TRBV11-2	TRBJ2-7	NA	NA	CASSLRVGIYEQYF	TGTGCCAGCAGCTTAAGGGTAGGGATTTACGAGCAGTACTTC
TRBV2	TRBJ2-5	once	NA	CASTDSLETQYF	TGTGCCAGCACTGACAGTCTCGAGACCCAGTACTTC
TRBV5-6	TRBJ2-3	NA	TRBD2	CASSLDYRLSGLSADTQYF	TGTGCCAGCAGCCTGGATTATCGGCTTAGCGGGCTTAGTGCAGATACGCAGTATTTT
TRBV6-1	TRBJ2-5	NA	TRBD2	CASSESWPGGRETQYF	TGTGCCAGCAGCGAATCTTGGCCTGGCGGGAGAGAGACCCAGTACTTC
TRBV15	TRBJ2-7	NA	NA	CATSSGDPSPEQYF	TGTGCCACCAGCAGCGGGGACCCTTCGCCCGAGCAGTACTTC
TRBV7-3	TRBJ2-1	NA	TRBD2	CASSSPTSGSVVDEQFF	TGTGCCAGCAGCTCACCAACTAGCGGGAGTGTCGTAGATGAGCAGTTCTTC
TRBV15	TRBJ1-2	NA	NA	CATSDAQGDYGYTF	TGTGCCACCAGCGATGCACAGGGTGACTATGGCTACACCTTC
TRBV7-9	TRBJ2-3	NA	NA	CASSLIRSPRTDTQYF	TGTGCCAGCAGCTTAATACGGTCTCCTCGCACAGATACGCAGTATTTT
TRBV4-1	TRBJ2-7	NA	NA	CASSQVTAAGQYF	TGCGCCAGCAGCCAAGTTACGGCCGCAGGGCAGTACTTC
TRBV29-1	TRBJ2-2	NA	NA	CSVELRARGSTGELFF	TGCAGCGTTGAACTCAGGGCCAGAGGAAGCACCGGGGAGCTGTTTTTT
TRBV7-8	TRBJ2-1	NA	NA	CASSPELNMGSREQFF	TGTGCCAGCAGCCCAGAGCTGAATATGGGCTCTAGGGAGCAGTTCTTC
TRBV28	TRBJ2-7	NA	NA	CASSFSDGYSYEQYF	TGTGCCAGCAGTTTCTCGGACGGGTACTCCTACGAGCAGTACTTC
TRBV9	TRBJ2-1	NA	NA	CASSVVSGDEQFF	TGTGCCAGCAGCGTAGTGTCGGGGGACGAGCAGTTCTTC
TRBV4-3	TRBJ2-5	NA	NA	CASSQDFGLGAQETQYF	TGCGCCAGCAGCCAAGATTTTGGCCTGGGGGCCCAAGAGACCCAGTACTTC
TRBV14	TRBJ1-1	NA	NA	CASSQVAGVDTEAFF	TGTGCCAGCAGCCAAGTTGCAGGGGTGGACACTGAAGCTTTCTTT
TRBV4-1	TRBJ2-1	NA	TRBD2	CASSPTPGRLAASYNEQFF	TGCGCCAGCAGCCCCACACCGGGCCGACTAGCGGCCTCCTACAATGAGCAGTTCTTC
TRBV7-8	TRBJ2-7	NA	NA	CASTGLYYEQYF	TGTGCCAGTACGGGCCTTTACTACGAGCAGTACTTC
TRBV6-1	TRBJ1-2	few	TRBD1	CASKGKRDRNYGYTF	TGTGCCAGCAAAGGGAAACGGGACAGAAACTATGGCTACACCTTC
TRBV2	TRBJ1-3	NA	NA	CASIPRVGSGNTIYF	TGTGCCAGCATCCCTCGTGTCGGCTCTGGAAACACCATATATTTT
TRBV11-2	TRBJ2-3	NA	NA	CASSLGPLDYTDTQYF	TGTGCCAGCAGCTTAGGGCCCCTGGATTACACAGATACGCAGTATTTT
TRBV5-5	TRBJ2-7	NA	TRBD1	CASSGTVVYEQYF	TGTGCCAGCAGCGGGACAGTGGTCTACGAGCAGTACTTC
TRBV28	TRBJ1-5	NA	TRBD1	CASSFNTGVGNQPQHF	TGTGCCAGCAGTTTCAACACAGGGGTTGGCAATCAGCCCCAGCATTTT
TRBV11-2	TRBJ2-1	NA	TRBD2	CASLWAGEEQFF	TGTGCCAGTTTGTGGGCGGGAGAGGAGCAGTTCTTC
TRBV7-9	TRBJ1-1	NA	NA	CASGRGGQGSTEAFF	TGTGCCAGCGGCCGGGGTGGGCAGGGGAGCACTGAAGCTTTCTTT
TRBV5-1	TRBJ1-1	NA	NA	CASSPLTANTEAFF	TGCGCCAGCAGCCCCCTGACAGCGAACACTGAAGCTTTCTTT
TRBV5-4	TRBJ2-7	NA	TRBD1	CASSSGTEFPYEQYF	TGTGCCAGCAGCTCCGGGACAGAATTTCCCTACGAGCAGTACTTC
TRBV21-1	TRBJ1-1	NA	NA	CASSGSTVNTEAFF	TGTGCCAGCAGCGGTAGTACGGTGAACACTGAAGCTTTCTTT
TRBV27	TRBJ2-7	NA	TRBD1	CASSHRQGDGEQYF	TGTGCCAGCAGTCACCGACAGGGGGATGGCGAGCAGTACTTC
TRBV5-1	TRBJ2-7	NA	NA	CASFPPGTLTYEQYF	TGCGCCAGCTTTCCCCCGGGCACCTTAACCTACGAGCAGTACTTC
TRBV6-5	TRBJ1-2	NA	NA	CASSDGYTF	TGTGCCAGCAGTGATGGCTACACCTTC
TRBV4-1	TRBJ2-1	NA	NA	CASSQPRQNEQFF	TGCGCCAGCAGCCAGCCACGACAGAATGAGCAGTTCTTC
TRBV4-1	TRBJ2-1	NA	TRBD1	CASSPFGQGIRNEQFF	TGCGCCAGCAGCCCATTCGGACAGGGGATCCGCAATGAGCAGTTCTTC
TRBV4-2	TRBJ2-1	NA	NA	CASSQEEGGKYNEQFF	TGTGCCAGCAGCCAAGAAGAGGGCGGGAAATACAATGAGCAGTTCTTC
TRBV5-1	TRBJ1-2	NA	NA	CASSLEGGIYGYTF	TGCGCCAGCAGCTTGGAGGGAGGAATCTATGGCTACACCTTC
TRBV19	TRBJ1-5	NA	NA	CASSPKPISNQPQHF	TGTGCCAGTAGTCCAAAGCCTATAAGCAATCAGCCCCAGCATTTT
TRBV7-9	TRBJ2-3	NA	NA	CASRGDPTDTQYF	TGTGCCAGCAGGGGGGACCCCACAGATACGCAGTATTTT
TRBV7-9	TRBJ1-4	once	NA	CASSRWKGAWGEKLFF	TGTGCCAGCAGCAGATGGAAAGGGGCGTGGGGTGAAAAACTGTTTTTT
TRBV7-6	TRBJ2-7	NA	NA	CASSLRVTYEQYF	TGTGCCAGCAGCCTTAGGGTAACCTACGAGCAGTACTTC
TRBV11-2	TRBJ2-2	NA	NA	CASDLGAGELFF	TGTGCCAGCGACCTTGGGGCCGGGGAGCTGTTTTTT
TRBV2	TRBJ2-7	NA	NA	CASSERQGPMGEQYF	TGTGCCAGCAGTGAGCGCCAGGGCCCTATGGGGGAGCAGTACTTC
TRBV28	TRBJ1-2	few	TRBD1	CASSGDRLGYTF	TGTGCCAGCAGTGGGGACAGACTCGGCTACACCTTC
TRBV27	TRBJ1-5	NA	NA	CASSLSGRSSNQPQHF	TGTGCCAGCAGTTTAAGTGGGCGGAGTAGCAATCAGCCCCAGCATTTT
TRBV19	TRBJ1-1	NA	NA	CASSILMNTEAFF	TGTGCCAGTAGTATCTTGATGAACACTGAAGCTTTCTTT
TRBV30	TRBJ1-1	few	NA	CAWELQGLNTEAFF	TGTGCCTGGGAGCTACAGGGATTGAACACTGAAGCTTTCTTT
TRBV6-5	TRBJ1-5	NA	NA	CASSNQPQHF	TGTGCCAGCAGTAATCAGCCCCAGCATTTT
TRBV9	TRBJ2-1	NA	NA	CASNGESSSYNEQFF	TGTGCCAGCAACGGAGAGTCGAGCTCCTACAATGAGCAGTTCTTC
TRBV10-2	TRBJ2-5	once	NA	CASSLTSPLGETQYF	TGCGCCAGCAGCTTGACTAGTCCATTAGGGGAGACCCAGTACTTC
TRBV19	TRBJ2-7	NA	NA	CATSEESSYEQYF	TGTGCCACCTCCGAGGAGAGTTCCTACGAGCAGTACTTC
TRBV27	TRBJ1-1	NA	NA	CASSLWAGANTEAFF	TGTGCCAGCAGTTTATGGGCGGGAGCTAACACTGAAGCTTTCTTT
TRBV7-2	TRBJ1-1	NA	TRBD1	CASSSRDRGRNTEAFF	TGTGCCAGCAGCAGCAGGGACAGGGGGCGGAACACTGAAGCTTTCTTT
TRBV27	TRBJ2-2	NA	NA	CASSFRTTGELFF	TGTGCCAGCAGTTTCAGGACGACCGGGGAGCTGTTTTTT
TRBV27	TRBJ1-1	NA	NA	CASSLVVGNTEAFF	TGTGCCAGCAGTTTAGTCGTTGGGAACACTGAAGCTTTCTTT